This TCR beta chain was identified in a study of graft-versus-host responses after intestinal transplantation. Whole-study context: Multivisceral, liver-intestinal, or isolated intestinal transplants were given to recipients. Each patient got anti-thymocyte globulin induction, then tacrolimus and steroids for roughly 3 years. The study, taken as a whole, reports: Ileal or blood samples showed some GvH clones first, and such clones were also found in recipient marrow. Subjects displaying graft-donor T cell macrochimerism possessed elevated graft-versus-host to host-versus-graft clonal ratios inside allografts.

Germline V gives CDR1 SGDLS, CDR2 YYNGEE. Germline trimming cut 4 bases from V and 7 bases from J; bases unmatched to any gene: 4. The CDR3 consists of 14 residues. Assay used: immunoSEQ multiplex PCR; TCRdb lists only in-frame clones, some missing. This table has 80,000 to 100,000 clones, around 93% appearing once. Note on this clone: Its cognate antigen is unknown.

The clonotype originates from a human donor who was the organ donor for an intestinal transplant. The V call is TRBV9, the J call TRBJ2-3; 12 bases match TRBD2. The sample was unstimulated CD8+ T cells sorted from spleen or lymph node cells, taken before transplant. This CDR3 is CASSLGLAGNTQYF. CDR3 bases: TGTGCCAGCAGCCTCGGACTAGCGGGGAATACGCAGTATTTT. Variable domain in full (rest from reference TRBV9 and TRBJ2-3): DSGVTQTPKHLITATGQRVTLRCSPRSGDLSVYWYQQSLDQGLQFLIQYYNGEERAKGNILERFSAQQFPDLHSELNLSSLELGDSALYFCASSLGLAGNTQYFGPGTRLTVL.